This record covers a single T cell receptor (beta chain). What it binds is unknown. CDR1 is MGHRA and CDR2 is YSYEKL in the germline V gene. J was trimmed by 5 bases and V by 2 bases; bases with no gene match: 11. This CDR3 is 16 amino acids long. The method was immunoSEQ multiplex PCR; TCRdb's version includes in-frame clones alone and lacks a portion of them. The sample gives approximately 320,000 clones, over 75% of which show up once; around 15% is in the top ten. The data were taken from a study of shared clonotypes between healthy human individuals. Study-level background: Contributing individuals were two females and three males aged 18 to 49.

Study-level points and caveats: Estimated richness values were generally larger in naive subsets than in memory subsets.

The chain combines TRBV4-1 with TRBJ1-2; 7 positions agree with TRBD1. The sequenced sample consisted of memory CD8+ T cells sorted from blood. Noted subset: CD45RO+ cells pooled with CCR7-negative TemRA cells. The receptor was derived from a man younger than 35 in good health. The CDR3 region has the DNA TGCGCCAGCAGCCAACACGGGACAGCTAAACGTTATGGCTACACCTTC. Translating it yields CASSQHGTAKRYGYTF.